These T cell receptor beta chains were read from a single sample in a study of blood T cells in healthy people across ages. MiXCR was run by TCRdb on the 5' RACE reads, yielding one entry per CDR3 protein. The sample lists some 1,500,000 distinct CDR3 sequences, roughly 43% occurring once. Sequenced material: blood. These TCRs come from a woman younger than 35 in good health. The CDR3 runs from the conserved cysteine through the conserved F or W. Each record gives: D gene, clone size, J gene, V gene, CDR3 protein, CDR3 DNA. The D gene is left open where the match is weak. Size is stated for part of the rows, as once, few or many counts, or as a class when the clone is expanded.

- | few | TRBJ2-1 | TRBV20-1 | CSANRGPYNEQFF | TGCAGTGCTAATAGAGGCCCCTACAATGAGCAGTTCTTC
- | - | TRBJ2-3 | TRBV5-1 | CASSSAINSDTQYF | TGCGCCAGCAGCTCAGCGATTAATTCAGATACGCAGTATTTT
- | - | TRBJ2-7 | TRBV2 | CASSEELGYGEYF | TGTGCCAGCAGTGAAGAGTTGGGCTACGGGGAGTACTTC
TRBD2 | - | TRBJ2-1 | TRBV4-3 | CASSQDYRAGVIEQFF | TGCGCCAGCAGCCAAGATTATCGAGCGGGGGTTATTGAGCAGTTCTTC
- | - | TRBJ2-1 | TRBV20-1 | CSPGRNEQFF | TGCAGCCCCGGGCGGAATGAGCAGTTCTTC
- | - | TRBJ1-1 | TRBV3-1 | CASSQALPDRLGLNTEAFF | TGTGCCAGCAGCCAAGCCCTACCCGACAGGTTGGGGTTGAACACTGAAGCTTTCTTT
- | - | TRBJ2-3 | TRBV7-2 | CASRVAGSYLGTQYF | TGTGCCAGCCGTGTGGCGGGCTCTTATCTAGGTACGCAGTATTTT
TRBD1 | - | TRBJ1-6 | TRBV5-1 | CASSRGQAGGSSYNSPLHF | TGCGCCAGCAGCCGCGGACAGGCCGGGGGTAGCTCCTATAATTCACCCCTCCACTTT
TRBD1 | few | TRBJ1-1 | TRBV20-1 | CSAPGQGRTEAFF | TGCAGTGCCCCGGGACAGGGGCGAACTGAAGCTTTCTTT
- | - | TRBJ2-1 | TRBV27 | CASSPQGVWAPRNEQFF | TGTGCCAGCAGCCCGCAAGGAGTGTGGGCCCCGCGAAATGAGCAGTTCTTC
TRBD2 | few | TRBJ2-7 | TRBV20-1 | CSASPTSGISYEQYF | TGCAGTGCTTCCCCGACTAGCGGGATATCCTACGAGCAGTACTTC
- | - | TRBJ2-3 | TRBV21-1 | CASSQREREGQYF | TGTGCCAGCAGCCAAAGAGAGCGGGAGGGGCAGTATTTT
TRBD1 | - | TRBJ2-2 | TRBV25-1 | CASSELDRVSTGELFF | TGTGCCAGCAGTGAATTGGACAGGGTTTCAACCGGGGAGCTGTTTTTT
TRBD2 | - | TRBJ2-1 | TRBV4-3 | CASRPTGGDDEQFF | TGCGCCAGCAGACCCACTGGGGGGGACGATGAGCAGTTCTTC
- | - | TRBJ1-2 | TRBV12-3/TRBV12-4 | CASSPKVSYYGYTF | TGTGCCAGCAGCCCTAAGGTCTCTTACTATGGCTACACCTTC
- | - | TRBJ2-5 | TRBV7-9 | CASSLVGSETQYF | TGTGCCAGCAGCTTAGTCGGTAGTGAGACCCAGTACTTC
- | few | TRBJ2-2 | TRBV28 | CATRKLNTGELFF | TGTGCCACCCGGAAGCTGAACACCGGGGAGCTGTTTTTT
- | - | TRBJ2-5 | TRBV10-3 | CAISLSSETQYF | TGTGCCATCTCACTGAGCTCGGAGACCCAGTACTTC
TRBD2 | - | TRBJ2-1 | TRBV2 | CASSSGGLNEQFF | TGTGCCAGTTCAAGCGGGGGGCTCAATGAGCAGTTCTTC
- | - | TRBJ2-1 | TRBV20-1 | CSATEEPYNEQFF | TGCAGTGCAACCGAGGAGCCCTACAATGAGCAGTTCTTC
- | - | TRBJ1-2 | TRBV11-2 | CASSLGILGGYTF | TGTGCCAGCAGCTTAGGAATCCTGGGCGGCTACACCTTC
TRBD2 | few | TRBJ2-7 | TRBV6-5 | CASSALAGGFEQYF | TGTGCCAGCAGTGCTCTAGCGGGGGGATTCGAGCAGTACTTC
- | - | TRBJ1-2 | TRBV6-2/TRBV6-3 | CASSWTVLNYGYTF | TGTGCCAGCAGTTGGACAGTACTCAACTATGGCTACACCTTC
- | - | TRBJ2-4 | TRBV29-1 | CSGGTRDIQYF | TGCAGCGGCGGGACCAGAGACATTCAGTACTTC
- | - | TRBJ2-5 | TRBV24-1 | CATGDGPQETQYF | TGTGCCACCGGAGATGGACCTCAAGAGACCCAGTACTTC
- | few | TRBJ2-7 | TRBV20-1 | CSAMGGNFHEQYF | TGCAGTGCTATGGGCGGAAACTTCCACGAGCAGTACTTC
- | - | TRBJ1-5 | TRBV7-2 | CTSSPFPLNNQPQHF | TGTACCAGCAGCCCCTTCCCGCTGAACAATCAGCCCCAGCATTTT
- | few | TRBJ1-2 | TRBV12-3/TRBV12-4 | CASSLWRETNYGYTF | TGTGCCAGCAGCCTTTGGAGGGAAACTAACTATGGCTACACCTTC
- | - | TRBJ2-1 | TRBV12-3/TRBV12-4 | CASSQLAGIYEQFF | TGTGCCAGCAGTCAACTGGCGGGGATCTACGAGCAGTTCTTC
- | - | TRBJ2-1 | TRBV7-9 | CASSGNQFSRPYNEQFF | TGTGCCAGCAGCGGGAACCAGTTCTCGAGACCCTACAATGAGCAGTTCTTC
- | - | TRBJ2-7 | TRBV2 | CASRPRDNYEQHF | TGTGCCAGCAGGCCCCGGGACAACTACGAGCAGCACTTC
- | few | TRBJ2-1 | TRBV3-1 | CASSQLGGEQFF | TGTGCCAGCAGCCAGCTAGGAGGTGAGCAGTTCTTC
- | - | TRBJ2-1 | TRBV13 | CASSLGQADNEQFF | TGTGCCAGCAGCTTAGGCCAAGCGGACAATGAGCAGTTCTTC
- | - | TRBJ2-4 | TRBV28 | CASSLTEAKNIQYF | TGTGCCAGCAGTTTGACTGAAGCCAAAAACATTCAGTACTTC
TRBD1 | once | TRBJ2-7 | TRBV12-3/TRBV12-4 | CASSQDTGAWKQYF | TGTGCCAGCAGCCAGGACACAGGGGCGTGGAAGCAGTACTTC
TRBD2 | few | TRBJ2-7 | TRBV12-3/TRBV12-4 | CASSGGLAGGRYEQYF | TGTGCCAGCAGCGGGGGACTAGCGGGAGGAAGATACGAGCAGTACTTC
TRBD1 | many | TRBJ2-1 | TRBV7-2 | CASRRDRNNEQFF | TGTGCCAGCAGGCGGGACAGGAACAATGAGCAGTTCTTC
TRBD2 | few | TRBJ2-7 | TRBV14 | CASSQETLLAGVENEQYF | TGTGCCAGCAGCCAAGAAACCCTACTGGCGGGAGTGGAAAACGAGCAGTACTTC
- | - | TRBJ2-7 | TRBV6-2/TRBV6-3 | CASSYVSPYEQYF | TGTGCCAGCAGTTACGTTTCCCCCTACGAGCAGTACTTC
- | few | TRBJ2-7 | TRBV7-9 | CASSLKGGTAFYEQYF | TGTGCCAGCAGCTTAAAGGGCGGGACCGCTTTTTACGAGCAGTACTTC
TRBD2 | few | TRBJ2-5 | TRBV6-2/TRBV6-3 | CASRPRGEEETQYF | TGTGCCAGCAGACCTCGGGGGGAAGAAGAGACCCAGTACTTC
- | - | TRBJ1-5 | TRBV4-1 | CASSLDKGNQPQHF | TGCGCCAGCAGCCTTGACAAGGGAAATCAGCCCCAGCATTTT
TRBD1 | few | TRBJ1-3 | TRBV7-9 | CASSSRQGRENTIYF | TGTGCCAGCAGCTCACGACAGGGTCGAGAGAACACCATATATTTT
- | - | TRBJ2-7 | TRBV7-9 | CASSLTGTNEQYF | TGTGCCAGCAGCTTAACCGGGACCAACGAGCAGTACTTC
- | - | TRBJ2-1 | TRBV27 | CASSFRREQFF | TGTGCCAGCAGTTTTCGGCGTGAGCAGTTCTTC